The present T cell receptor beta chain was sequenced within a study of CXCR3-negative and CXCR3-positive naive CD8 T cells. Across the whole study: TRB reads totalled about 140 million, about 1.5 +/- 0.3 million per library. Study results and caveats: PBMCs showed partially decreased CXCR3 expression after cryopreservation, and most assays used fresh PBMCs. The TRBV-TRBJ usage of naive CXCR3-negative and CXCR3-positive cells was similar, but that of memory cells differed. Both naive subsets carried similar amounts of surface CD5, so TCR strength was inferred from TRB CDR3 properties.

The TRB libraries of cDNA were built by UMI-labeled 5' RACE. No DNA is given; TCRdb re-called the 5' RACE reads and lists each CDR3 protein once. The sample features approximately 52,000 distinct CDR3 sequences, with around 20% in its top ten. Comment on this clonotype: Its antigen is not known.

Germline loops: CDR1 SEHNR, CDR2 FQNEAQ (reference sequence). The CDR3 runs 12 residues. The sequenced sample consisted of memory CD8+ T cells from blood. The chain employs TRBV7-9 and TRBJ2-3. The TCR sequence derives from a human donor in good health. Some clones in this sample may be carry-over from other donors' samples. The CDR3 spells CASSFGVDTQYF. Based on the CDR3 plus reference TRBV7-9 and TRBJ2-3, the full variable domain is DTGVSQNPRHKITKRGQNVTFRCDPISEHNRLYWYRQTLGQGPEFLTYFQNEAQLEKSRLLSDRFSAERPKGSFSTLEIQRTEQGDSAMYLCASSFGVDTQYFGPGTRLTVL.